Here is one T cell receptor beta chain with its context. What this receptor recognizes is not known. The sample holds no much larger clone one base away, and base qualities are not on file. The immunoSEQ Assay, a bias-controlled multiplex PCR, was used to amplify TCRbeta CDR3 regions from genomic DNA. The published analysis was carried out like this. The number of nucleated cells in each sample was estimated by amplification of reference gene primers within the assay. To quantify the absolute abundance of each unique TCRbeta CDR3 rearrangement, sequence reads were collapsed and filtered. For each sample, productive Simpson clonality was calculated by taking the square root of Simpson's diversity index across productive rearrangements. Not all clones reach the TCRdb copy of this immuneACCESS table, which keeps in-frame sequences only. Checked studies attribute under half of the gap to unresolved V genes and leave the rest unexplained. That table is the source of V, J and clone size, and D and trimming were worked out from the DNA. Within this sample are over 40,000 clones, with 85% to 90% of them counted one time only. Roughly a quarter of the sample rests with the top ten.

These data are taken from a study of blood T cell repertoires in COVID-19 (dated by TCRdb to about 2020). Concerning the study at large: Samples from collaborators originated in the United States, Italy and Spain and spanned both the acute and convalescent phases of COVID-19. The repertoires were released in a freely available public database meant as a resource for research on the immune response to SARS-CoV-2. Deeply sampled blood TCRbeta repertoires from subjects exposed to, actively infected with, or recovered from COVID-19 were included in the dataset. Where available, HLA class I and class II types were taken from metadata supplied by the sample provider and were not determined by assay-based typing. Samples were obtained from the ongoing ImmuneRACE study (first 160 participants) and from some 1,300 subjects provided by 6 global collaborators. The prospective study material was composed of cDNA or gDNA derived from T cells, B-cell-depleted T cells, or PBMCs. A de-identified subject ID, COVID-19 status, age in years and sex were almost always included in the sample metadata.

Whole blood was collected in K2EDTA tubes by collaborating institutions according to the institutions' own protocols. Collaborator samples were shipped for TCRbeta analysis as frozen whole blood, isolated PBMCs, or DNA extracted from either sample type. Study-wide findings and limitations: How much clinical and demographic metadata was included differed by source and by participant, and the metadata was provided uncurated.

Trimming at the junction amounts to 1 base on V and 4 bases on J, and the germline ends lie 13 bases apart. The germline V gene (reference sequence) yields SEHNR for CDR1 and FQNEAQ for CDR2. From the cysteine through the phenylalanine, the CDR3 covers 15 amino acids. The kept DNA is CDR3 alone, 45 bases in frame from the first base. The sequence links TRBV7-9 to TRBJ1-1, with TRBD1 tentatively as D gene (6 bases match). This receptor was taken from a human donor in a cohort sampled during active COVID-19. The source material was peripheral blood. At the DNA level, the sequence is TGTGCCAGCAGCTTAGTTCAGACAGGCGGCACTGAAGCTTTCTTT. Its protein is CASSLVQTGGTEAFF.